This entry lists 29 T cell receptor beta chains sequenced from one sample in a study of blood T cells in healthy people across ages. Primers used in a second PCR of roughly 6 to 11 cycles were a sample-barcoded 5' primer and a J-beta primer mix. TCRdb itself ran the 5' RACE reads through MiXCR, one entry per CDR3 protein. Among 600,000 to 650,000 distinct CDR3 sequences, around three fifths were seen once, and the ten largest hold over 30%. What was sequenced was blood. The receptor set was obtained from a man between 60 and 70 years old in good health.

This chain joins TRBV20-1 and TRBJ2-6; D is possibly TRBD1 (5 bases). V lost 1 base, J lost 1 base, and 20 bases lay in between. This CDR3 spans 19 amino acids. Germline V lookup: CDR1 DFQATT, CDR2 SNEGSKA (reference sequence). CDR3 nucleotide sequence: TGCAGTGCTAGAGGGGGCAATCCGGGCCCTTCATCTGGGGCCAACGTCCTGACTTTC. Translated, it gives CSARGGNPGPSSGANVLTF.

This clonotype was picked up a small number of times. The chain joins TRBV11-2 to TRBJ1-6, with 8 bases that match TRBD1. V lost 5 bases, J lost 7 bases, and 7 bases stayed unmatched. Germline CDR1 is SGHAT and CDR2 is FQNNGV. This CDR3 comprises 15 residues. The DNA for the CDR3 is TGTGCCAGCAGCCCCACCGGACAGGGAAATTCACCCCTCCACTTT. Amino acid sequence: CASSPTGQGNSPLHF.

This clonotype occurred a few times. V gene TRBV4-2 combines with J gene TRBJ2-5, with D possibly matching TRBD2 (7 bases). This CDR3 comprises 15 residues. Trimming shortened V by 3 bases and J by 5 bases, and 16 bases separated the two germline ends. Germline V gives CDR1 LGHNA, CDR2 YNFKEQ. The CDR3 coding sequence is TGTGCCAGCAGCCATTTACCGGGGGGCCAGGAGACCCAGTACTTC. Protein product: CASSHLPGGQETQYF.

The DNA of the CDR3 is TGCGCCAGCAGTCCCACAGGGTCCCACGAGCAGTACTTC. Encoded protein: CASSPTGSHEQYF. This sequence joins TRBV10-1 and TRBJ2-5, with TRBD1 as a possible D gene (6 bases). The J call is uncertain, as TRBJ2-7 better fits the DNA end. CDR3 size: 13 residues. Germline V lookup: CDR1 WNHNN, CDR2 SYGVQD (reference sequence).

CDR3 sequence reads: CASSLASGVAYEQYF. The CDR3 DNA sequence: TGCGCCAGCAGCTTGGCTTCGGGTGTAGCCTACGAGCAGTACTTC. The rearrangement joins TRBV5-1 to TRBJ2-7; no reliable D call. V was trimmed by 0 bases and J by 2 bases, leaving 12 bases between them. Germline lookup yields CDR1 SGHRS and CDR2 YFSETQ. The CDR3 length is 15 residues.

The chain employs TRBV5-1 and TRBJ2-7, with 15 bases identical to TRBD2. The CDR3 length is 18 residues. In germline, CDR1 is SGHRS, CDR2 YFSETQ. With 1 base clipped from V and 1 base from J, the junction kept 6 bases outside the gene matches. CDR3: CASSLRTSGGARSYEQYF. The CDR3 coding sequence is TGCGCCAGCAGCTTGCGGACTAGCGGGGGGGCTAGGTCCTACGAGCAGTACTTC.

V gene TRBV29-1 combines with J gene TRBJ2-5, with D perhaps matching TRBD2 (6 bases). The germline CDR1 and CDR2 sequences are SQVTM and ANQGSEA. This CDR3 is 12 amino acids long. The germline V and J ends were trimmed by 7 bases and 4 bases, with 13 bases remaining between them. This CDR3 is CSAGLHGETQYF. In DNA, the CDR3 is TGCAGCGCAGGACTACACGGAGAGACCCAGTACTTC.

About this clonotype itself: The junction departs from the called germline gene at one end, perhaps through a read error. The chain joins TRBV7-2 to TRBJ1-1; TRBD1 aligns across 9 bases. CDR1 is SGHTA and CDR2 is FQGNSA in the germline V gene. CDR3 length: 13 amino acids. CDR3 coding DNA: TGCGCCAGCAGCTTCAACAGGGGGCGTCGAGCTTTCTTT. It codes for CASSFNRGRRAFF.

This clonotype was observed a handful of times. Written as DNA, the CDR3 is TGTGCCAGCAGCCTAACAACGGGACTGCTCTACGAGCAGTACTTC. Translated: CASSLTTGLLYEQYF. The V gene is TRBV6-6, the J gene TRBJ2-7, with D tentatively TRBD2 (6 bases). This CDR3 region has 15 residues. The germline V and J ends were trimmed by 6 bases and 3 bases, with 18 bases remaining between them. Per germline, CDR1 MNHNY and CDR2 SVGAGI (reference sequence).

This clonotype was counted ten times or more. This chain joins TRBV7-2 and TRBJ2-1; TRBD2 matches 10 bases. Unmatched junction bases numbered 12, after V lost 5 bases and J lost 5 bases. CDR1 is SGHTA, CDR2 FQGNSA, per germline. The CDR3 has 17 amino acids. The CDR3: CASSPIPVLAGDNEQFF. Here the CDR3 DNA reads TGTGCCAGCAGCCCCATTCCGGTCCTAGCGGGGGACAATGAGCAGTTCTTC.

This rearrangement joins TRBV20-1 to TRBJ1-2; D not resolved. This CDR3 is 12 amino acids long. Germline V gene data show CDR1 as DFQATT and CDR2 as SNEGSKA (reference sequence). Deletions cut 0 bases from V and 4 bases from J, with 6 bases between. CDR3 residues: CSARDPSYGYTF. In DNA form, the CDR3 reads TGCAGTGCTAGAGATCCCTCCTATGGCTACACCTTC.

This clonotype was observed once. The chain combines TRBV5-1 with TRBJ1-2, with TRBD1 matching over 7 bases. The germline CDR1 and CDR2 sequences are SGHRS and YFSETQ. CDR3 length: 13 residues. V trimming: 4 bases; J trimming: 8 bases; junction bases outside the gene matches: 8. The DNA of the CDR3 is TGCGCCAGCAGCGAGGGGACAGCCGGCGGCTACACCTTC. Amino acid sequence: CASSEGTAGGYTF.

The J gene is TRBJ1-2, the V gene TRBV3-1; tentatively, D is TRBD1 (5 bases). V lost 4 bases and J 5 bases, leaving 14 bases between the germline ends. CDR1 is LGHDT and CDR2 is YNNKEL in the germline V gene (reference sequence). The CDR3 has 14 amino acids. The CDR3 loop is CASSPAGTDYGYTF. CDR3 nucleotides: TGTGCCAGCAGCCCGGCCGGGACGGATTATGGCTACACCTTC.

The chain recombines TRBV20-1 with TRBJ2-1; a weak D match, TRBD1 (6 bases). Trimming took off 3 bases at V and 3 bases at J, with 15 bases between the two ends. Germline V gives CDR1 DFQATT, CDR2 SNEGSKA (reference sequence). This CDR3 comprises 15 residues. This CDR3 reads CSARGAARNYNEQFF. DNA for the CDR3: TGCAGTGCTAGGGGGGCGGCGAGAAACTACAATGAGCAGTTCTTC.

The V and J genes are TRBV11-2 and TRBJ2-7, with TRBD2 matching 12 bases. The trim removed 2 bases at V and 2 bases at J, leaving 4 bases unmatched. The CDR3 totals 16 residues. Germline CDR1 SGHAT, CDR2 FQNNGV. In DNA, the CDR3 is TGTGCCAGCAGCTTATTTGCTAGCGGGGGGGCCTACGAGCAGTACTTC. Encoded protein: CASSLFASGGAYEQYF.

The J gene is TRBJ1-6, the V gene TRBV6-6, with D tentatively TRBD1 (5 bases). There are 14 residues in the CDR3. The germline gives CDR1 MNHNY, CDR2 SVGAGI (reference sequence). V was trimmed by 5 bases and J by 7 bases, leaving 12 bases between them. Here the CDR3 DNA reads TGTGCCAGCAGTATGAACGCAGGGAATTCACCCCTCCACTTT. Protein sequence: CASSMNAGNSPLHF.

This clonotype has a handful of counts. This rearrangement joins TRBV5-6 to TRBJ2-7; 13 bases align to TRBD2. J was trimmed by 0 bases and V by 4 bases; bases with no gene match: 4. The CDR3 sequence is 16 residues long. In germline, CDR1 is SGHDT, CDR2 YYEEEE. The chain's CDR3 is CASSRLAGGNSYEQYF. The CDR3 coding sequence is TGTGCCAGCAGCCGACTAGCGGGGGGAAACTCCTACGAGCAGTACTTC.

This clonotype was seen more than once but under ten times. The chain recombines TRBV20-1 with TRBJ2-4, with 7 bases matching TRBD1. V was pared by 6 bases and J by 15 bases, with 23 bases of the junction left unmatched. The CDR3 totals 15 residues. Germline V lookup: CDR1 DFQATT, CDR2 SNEGSKA (reference sequence). The DNA of the CDR3 is TGCAGTGCCAGCGACAGGGAAGGGCCCCCTCAAGTAGGGTACTTC. This sequence encodes CSASDREGPPQVGYF.

CDR3 amino acids: CASRRDESEQFF. The CDR3 nucleotides read TGTGCCAGCAGGAGGGACGAGTCTGAGCAGTTCTTC. The chain uses TRBV7-2 and TRBJ2-1; D might be TRBD1 or TRBD2, each matching 5 bases. Trimming removed 6 bases at V and 9 bases at J, with 12 bases between. Germline CDR1 SGHTA, CDR2 FQGNSA. The CDR3 is made up of 12 amino acids.

V usage is TRBV4-1 and J usage is TRBJ2-1; 9 bases agree with TRBD1. The CDR3 length is 16 residues. After removal of 3 bases from V and 4 bases from J, the junction contained 7 bases not matched to a gene. Germline loops: CDR1 MGHRA, CDR2 YSYEKL. The DNA of the CDR3 is TGCGCCAGCAGCCATTATGGGACAGGGAGGTACAATGAGCAGTTCTTC. The encoded protein is CASSHYGTGRYNEQFF.

The genes are TRBV20-1 and TRBJ2-7; 8 nucleotides match TRBD1. Germline V gives CDR1 DFQATT, CDR2 SNEGSKA (reference sequence). The CDR3 has 15 amino acids. The trim removed 1 base at V and 5 bases at J, leaving 10 bases unmatched. CDR3 residues: CSARVGGRGRNEQYF. The DNA for the CDR3 is TGCAGTGCTAGAGTAGGAGGCAGGGGGCGAAACGAGCAGTACTTC.

The gene calls are TRBV10-1 and TRBJ2-3; either TRBD1 or TRBD2 may supply D (6 bases each). The V and J ends lost 6 bases and 5 bases respectively, with 12 bases between them. CDR3 length equals 13 residues. Germline lookup yields CDR1 WNHNN and CDR2 SYGVQD (reference sequence). The CDR3 spells CASSTGAQDTQYF. DNA of the CDR3: TGCGCCAGCAGCACGGGGGCCCAAGATACGCAGTATTTT.

This chain connects TRBV20-1 to TRBJ1-5; no clear D. Germline CDR1 DFQATT, CDR2 SNEGSKA (reference sequence). This CDR3 comprises 15 residues. V was cut by 6 bases and J by 7 bases, with 22 bases left in between. CDR3 sequence reads: CSALTRTQAGQPQHF. CDR3 sequence (DNA): TGCAGTGCCCTAACCCGGACTCAGGCGGGGCAGCCCCAGCATTTT.

This rearrangement joins TRBV5-5 to TRBJ2-5, with TRBD1 matching 7 bases. The CDR3 spans 14 residues. CDR1 and CDR2 (germline): SGHKS, YYEKEE (reference sequence). With V trimmed by 4 bases and J by 1 base, 4 bases remained unmatched. The CDR3 here is CASSATGTQETQYF. The CDR3, as DNA: TGTGCCAGCAGCGCGACAGGGACCCAAGAGACCCAGTACTTC.

The chain joins TRBV5-1 to TRBJ2-3; either TRBD1 or TRBD2 may fit D (5 bases each). In germline, CDR1 is SGHRS, CDR2 YFSETQ. The CDR3 loop spans 17 amino acids. With 2 bases removed from V and 1 base from J, the gap between germline ends came to 17 bases. Here the CDR3 DNA reads TGCGCCAGCAGCTTTGCGGTCCGGGGCACCGGCACAGATACGCAGTATTTT. Translating gives CASSFAVRGTGTDTQYF.

The rearrangement links TRBV20-1 to TRBJ1-5; 8 nucleotides match TRBD1. V lost 2 bases, J lost 5 bases, and 5 bases stayed unmatched. The CDR3 loop spans 14 amino acids. Looked up from germline, CDR1 is DFQATT and CDR2 is SNEGSKA (reference sequence). CDR3 DNA: TGCAGTGCTAGACCCGGGACAGGCGATCAGCCCCAGCATTTT. Amino acid sequence: CSARPGTGDQPQHF.

This clonotype was counted at least ten times. The chain links TRBV4-1 to TRBJ2-7, with D perhaps TRBD1 or TRBD2 (6 bases each). The CDR3 has 15 amino acids. Germline CDR1 reads MGHRA; CDR2 reads YSYEKL. V lost 2 bases and J lost 5, with 16 bases in between. Written as DNA, the CDR3 is TGCGCCAGCAGCCAAACGGGACAAGGGGAGGACGAGCAGTACTTC. As protein: CASSQTGQGEDEQYF.

A remark on this clonotype: This sequence may be a read error, since a much larger clone differs from it by one base. The chain employs TRBV7-9 and TRBJ2-3; TRBD1 matches 7 bases. Germline V CDR1 and CDR2: SEHNR, FQNEAQ (reference sequence). This CDR3 region has 13 residues. The J segment lost 8 bases and the V segment lost 5 bases, leaving 7 bases of the junction unmatched. The CDR3 sequence: CASSGDRDGTQYF. The CDR3 DNA sequence: TGTGCCAGCAGCGGAGACAGGGATGGTACGCAGTATTTT.

The V gene is TRBV29-1, the J gene TRBJ1-1, with TRBD1 matching 8 bases. Trimming took 0 bases from V and 1 from J; bases not matched to a gene: 7. The V gene's germline CDR1 is SQVTM and CDR2 ANQGSEA. This CDR3 is 16 amino acids long. In DNA form, the CDR3 reads TGCAGCGTTGAAGACGGGACAGGTTTGGGGAACACTGAAGCTTTCTTT. Residues: CSVEDGTGLGNTEAFF. Full variable domain (rest looked up from reference TRBV29-1 and TRBJ1-1): SAVISQKPSRDICQRGTSLTIQCQVDSQVTMMFWYRQQPGQSLTLIATANQGSEATYESGFVIDKFPISRPNLTFSTLTVSNMSPEDSSIYLCSVEDGTGLGNTEAFFGQGTRLTVV.